What follows are 32 T cell receptor beta chains derived from one specimen sequenced in a study of monozygotic twins with inflammatory bowel disease. Each CDR3 protein gets one entry in TCRdb, which reprocessed the 5' RACE reads and gives no DNA. The sample's table shows more than 300,000 distinct CDR3 sequences. Sequences were obtained from blood. These receptors were taken from a human donor with ulcerative colitis or Crohn's disease, or a healthy co-twin of an affected twin (not recorded which).

The chain is built from TRBV4-2 and TRBJ2-1; TCRdb reports TRBD1, a call that lacks DNA to check it against. Per the germline V gene, CDR1 is LGHNA and CDR2 is YNFKEQ. The CDR3 contains 20 residues. The CDR3 sequence is CASSPPPGTGVPGGYNEQFF.

This sequence joins TRBV6-5 and TRBJ2-3; the D gene TCRdb calls, TRBD1, cannot be checked with no DNA. The germline V gene has CDR1 MNHEY and CDR2 SVGAGI. This CDR3 has 16 residues. CDR3 sequence reads: CASSYRAGVTPDTQYF.

The chain is built from TRBV20-1 and TRBJ2-7; as DNA is missing, the TRBD1 call by TCRdb cannot be tested. Germline CDR1 reads DFQATT; CDR2 reads SNEGSKA (reference sequence). The CDR3 has 14 residues. Here the CDR3 reads CSETKGTDTYEQYF.

The CDR3 loop is CASSLGRYEQYF. The chain has TRBV5-6 and TRBJ2-7. This CDR3 is 12 amino acids long. Germline loops: CDR1 SGHDT, CDR2 YYEEEE.

The gene calls are TRBV5-1 and TRBJ2-3. This CDR3 is 15 amino acids long. In germline, CDR1 is SGHRS, CDR2 YFSETQ. The chain's CDR3 is CASSLVGYTSDTQYF.

The chain carries TRBV5-1 and TRBJ2-5; the TCRdb call, TRBD1, lacks DNA for checking. The germline V gene encodes CDR1 SGHRS and CDR2 YFSETQ. CDR3 size: 14 residues. This CDR3 reads CASSFRQGGETQYF.

V is TRBV3-1 and J is TRBJ1-6; checking the TCRdb D call of TRBD1 is not possible without DNA. The germline gives CDR1 LGHDT, CDR2 YNNKEL (reference sequence). This CDR3 is 15 amino acids long. The CDR3 spells CASSQWDRVDSPLHF.

This chain joins TRBV12-3 or TRBV12-4 and TRBJ1-2; TCRdb outputs TRBD1, but without DNA this stays unchecked. This CDR3 is 13 amino acids long. This CDR3 reads CASSLGGDSGYTF.

The chain joins TRBV12-3 or TRBV12-4 to TRBJ2-3; the TCRdb D gene call, TRBD1, has no DNA to confirm it. This CDR3 contains 13 residues. CDR3 sequence: CASKWGRGDTQYF.

The rearrangement links TRBV9 to TRBJ2-5; no DNA is available, so the TRBD2 call from TCRdb remains unchecked. Germline CDR1 and CDR2: SGDLS and YYNGEE. The CDR3 is made up of 14 amino acids. CDR3 in amino acids: CASSVGSRAETQYF.

The chain combines TRBV5-1 with TRBJ2-5. CDR1 is SGHRS and CDR2 is YFSETQ in the germline V gene. The CDR3 is 14 residues long. This CDR3 is CASSWDRVRETQYF.

The rearrangement links TRBV6-6 to TRBJ1-3; TCRdb names TRBD1, which stays unverified in the absence of DNA. Germline-derived CDR1 and CDR2 are MNHNY and SVGAGI (reference sequence). This CDR3 contains 13 residues. CDR3 in amino acids: CASSPMWGDTIYF.

This chain uses TRBV5-1 with TRBJ2-3; lacking DNA, the TRBD2 call made by TCRdb goes unchecked. The CDR3 is 13 amino acids. Germline V gene data show CDR1 as SGHRS and CDR2 as YFSETQ. CDR3 sequence reads: CASSERDTDTQYF.

The chain combines TRBV7-8 with TRBJ2-3. The length of the CDR3 is 14 residues. In germline, CDR1 is SGHVS, CDR2 FQNEAQ. CDR3 amino acids: CASSLAHSTDTQYF.

The rearrangement uses TRBV7-9 and TRBJ1-4; TCRdb's D gene call, TRBD1, goes unchecked for lack of DNA. Germline V gene data show CDR1 as SEHNR and CDR2 as FQNEAQ (reference sequence). The CDR3 has 13 amino acids. This chain's CDR3 is CASSRQGREKLFF.

The chain employs TRBV7-6 and TRBJ1-2; the TCRdb D gene call, TRBD1, has no DNA to confirm it. The germline CDR1 and CDR2 sequences are SGHVS and FNYEAQ. This CDR3 has 13 residues. CDR3 in amino acids: CASSLDRVGGYTF.

The genes are TRBV24-1 and TRBJ2-3; the D gene TCRdb calls, TRBD1, cannot be checked with no DNA. Germline V gives CDR1 KGHDR, CDR2 SFDVKD. The CDR3 has 14 amino acids. This CDR3 reads CATSVQGGTDTQYF.

V usage is TRBV25-1 and J usage is TRBJ1-5; TCRdb's D gene call, TRBD1, goes unchecked for lack of DNA. This CDR3 contains 16 residues. Germline V CDR1 and CDR2: MGHDK, SYGVNS. CDR3: CASSDGPGGSNQPQHF.

The gene calls are TRBV9 and TRBJ1-6. Germline CDR1 is SGDLS and CDR2 is YYNGEE. This CDR3 has 14 amino acids. CDR3 residues: CASSPRVANSPLHF.

V and J are TRBV12-3 or TRBV12-4 and TRBJ2-1; TCRdb picks TRBD1, but there is no DNA to check that call. The CDR3 loop spans 14 amino acids. The CDR3 sequence is CASSPGQGAGERFF.

The chain uses TRBV20-1 and TRBJ2-7. Germline V gene sequence: CDR1 DFQATT, CDR2 SNEGSKA (reference sequence). The CDR3 is made up of 13 amino acids. The CDR3 spells CSARNRSSYEQYF.

The chain is built from TRBV7-2 and TRBJ2-2; TCRdb gives TRBD1 as the D gene, but with no DNA this cannot be confirmed. The CDR3 sequence is 15 residues long. CDR1 is SGHTA, CDR2 FQGNSA, per germline. CDR3 in amino acids: CASSLAVRDTGELFF. Full variable domain (outside the CDR3, taken from reference TRBV7-2 and TRBJ2-2): GAGVSQSPSNKVTEKGKDVELRCDPISGHTALYWYRQSLGQGLEFLIYFQGNSAPDKSGLPSDRFSAERTGGSVSTLTIQRTQQEDSAVYLCASSLAVRDTGELFFGEGSRLTVL.

The chain employs TRBV6-1 and TRBJ1-5; lacking DNA, the TRBD1 call made by TCRdb goes unchecked. The CDR3 spans 13 residues. Per germline, CDR1 MNHNS and CDR2 SASEGT. This CDR3 reads CASSGTALTPQHF.

The rearrangement joins TRBV7-7 to TRBJ2-5; TCRdb indicates TRBD2, and absent DNA this call remains unverified. In germline, CDR1 is SSHAT, CDR2 FNYEAQ (reference sequence). CDR3 size: 15 residues. CDR3 loop: CASSTTSGGIETQYF.

V and J are TRBV4-2 and TRBJ2-1; lacking DNA, the TRBD2 call made by TCRdb goes unchecked. The CDR3 runs 17 residues. Germline V lookup: CDR1 LGHNA, CDR2 YNFKEQ. The CDR3 region is CASSHLGKLGSYNEQFF.

This chain joins TRBV7-2 and TRBJ1-2; TCRdb proposes TRBD1, but this gene call is untestable without DNA. Germline values: CDR1 SGHTA, CDR2 FQGNSA. The CDR3 is 16 residues long. CDR3 protein: CASSSPLNRDFYGYTF.

The chain is built from TRBV9 and TRBJ1-3. Per germline, CDR1 SGDLS and CDR2 YYNGEE. CDR3 length equals 14 residues. This chain's CDR3 is CASSVGGNGNTIYF. Looking up the rest from reference TRBV9 and TRBJ1-3 gives the full variable domain: DSGVTQTPKHLITATGQRVTLRCSPRSGDLSVYWYQQSLDQGLQFLIQYYNGEERAKGNILERFSAQQFPDLHSELNLSSLELGDSALYFCASSVGGNGNTIYFGEGSWLTVV.

The chain employs TRBV2 and TRBJ1-5. The germline V gene has CDR1 SNHLY and CDR2 FYNNEI. The CDR3 totals 13 residues. This CDR3 reads CASSRHEDQPQHF.

The CDR3 loop reads CASSASGISNQPQHF. The V call is TRBV9, the J call TRBJ1-5. Germline loops: CDR1 SGDLS, CDR2 YYNGEE. The length of the CDR3 is 15 residues.

This chain joins TRBV12-3 or TRBV12-4 and TRBJ2-3; TCRdb selects TRBD1, and the lack of DNA leaves this call unchecked. The CDR3 is made up of 14 amino acids. CDR3: CASTGDRYTDTQYF.

The V and J genes are TRBV12-3 or TRBV12-4 and TRBJ2-5; as DNA is missing, the TRBD1 call by TCRdb cannot be tested. The CDR3 spans 15 residues. This CDR3 reads CASSLGPGRKETQYF.

The V call is TRBV7-9, the J call TRBJ2-3; there is no DNA to check the TCRdb D call of TRBD2. The CDR3 is made up of 14 amino acids. Germline V lookup: CDR1 SEHNR, CDR2 FQNEAQ (reference sequence). CDR3 sequence: CASSLEASGNTQYF.